Listed below are T cell receptor beta chains from one sample, sequenced in a study of regulatory T cells in long-lasting Graves disease. TCRdb redid the calling of the multiplex PCR reads with MiXCR, one entry per CDR3 protein. The sample holds approximately 540,000 distinct CDR3 sequences, approximately 12% seen once. These same records also appear under a second study, on T cells in Graves' hyperthyroidism and ophthalmopathy.

Here the sequenced sample was peripheral blood mononuclear cells (PBMCs), taken at new diagnosis, from a patient treated with antithyroid drugs. The receptors come from a woman aged 25 to 39 with Graves disease. Both conserved end residues are trimmed from each CDR3.

V gene	J gene	CDR3 protein
TRBV20-1	TRBJ2-3	SARSPSGRVTDTQY
TRBV6-5	TRBJ2-5	ASSYWSNQETQY
TRBV20-1	-	SAAPLEGYFPDTQY
TRBV7-2	TRBJ1-5	ASSLAWAQPQH
TRBV12-3/TRBV12-4	TRBJ1-3	ASRRGRSGNTIY
TRBV6-1	TRBJ2-3	ASTRAGVTDTQY
TRBV7-6	TRBJ2-3	ASSLGTFTDTQY
TRBV3-1	TRBJ2-1	ASSRELAAHNEQF
TRBV18	TRBJ2-1	ASSRTTGTSTYNEQF
TRBV13	TRBJ1-5	ASSKDRTKPQH
TRBV6-2/TRBV6-3	TRBJ2-5	ASSFRRPPQY
TRBV5-1	TRBJ1-4	ASSGGRANEKLF
TRBV6-9	TRBJ1-2	ASSYDGRSNYGYT
TRBV11-2	TRBJ1-6	ASSLANSPLH
TRBV9	TRBJ2-5	ASSGGNLETQY
TRBV2	TRBJ2-7	AGTGTGANVEQY
TRBV6-1	TRBJ2-7	ASSEPGQVTYEQY